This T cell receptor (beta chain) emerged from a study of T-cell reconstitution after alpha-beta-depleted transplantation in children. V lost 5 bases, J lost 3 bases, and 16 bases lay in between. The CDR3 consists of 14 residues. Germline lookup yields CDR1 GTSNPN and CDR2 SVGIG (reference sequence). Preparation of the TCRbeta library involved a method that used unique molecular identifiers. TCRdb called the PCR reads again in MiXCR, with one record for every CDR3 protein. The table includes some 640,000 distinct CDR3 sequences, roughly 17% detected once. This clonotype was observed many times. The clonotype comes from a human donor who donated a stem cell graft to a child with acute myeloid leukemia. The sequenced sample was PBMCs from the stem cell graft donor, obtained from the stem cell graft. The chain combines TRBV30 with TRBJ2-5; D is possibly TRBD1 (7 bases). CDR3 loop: CAWFIRGEEETQYF. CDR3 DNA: TGTGCCTGGTTTATCAGGGGGGAAGAAGAGACCCAGTACTTC.